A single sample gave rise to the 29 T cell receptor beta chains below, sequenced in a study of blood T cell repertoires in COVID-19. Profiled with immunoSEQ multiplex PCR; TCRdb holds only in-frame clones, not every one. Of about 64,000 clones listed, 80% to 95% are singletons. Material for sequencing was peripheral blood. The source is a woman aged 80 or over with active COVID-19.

The CDR3: CASSPGTGYNEQFF. The CDR3, as DNA: TGTGCCAGCAGCCCCGGGACAGGCTACAATGAGCAGTTCTTC. The rearrangement uses TRBV5-6 and TRBJ2-1; 8 bases agree with TRBD1. The length of the CDR3 is 14 residues. Germline CDR1 is SGHDT and CDR2 is YYEEEE. J was trimmed by 3 bases and V by 4 bases; bases with no gene match: 3. The full variable domain, with the rest looked up from reference TRBV5-6 and TRBJ2-1, is DAGVTQSPTHLIKTRGQQVTLRCSPKSGHDTVSWYQQALGQGPQFIFQYYEEEERQRGNFPDRFSGHQFPNYSSELNVNALLLGDSALYLCASSPGTGYNEQFFGPGTRLTVL.

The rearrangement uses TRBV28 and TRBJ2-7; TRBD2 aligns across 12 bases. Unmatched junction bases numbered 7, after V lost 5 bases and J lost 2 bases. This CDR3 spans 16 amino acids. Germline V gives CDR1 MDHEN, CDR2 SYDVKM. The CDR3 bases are TGTGCCAGCAGTACTTCCCGACTAGCGGGAGCCTACGAGCAGTACTTC. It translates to CASSTSRLAGAYEQYF.

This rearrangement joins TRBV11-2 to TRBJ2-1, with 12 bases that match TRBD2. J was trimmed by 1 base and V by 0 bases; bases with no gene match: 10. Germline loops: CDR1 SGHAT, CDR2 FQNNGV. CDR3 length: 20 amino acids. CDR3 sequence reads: CASSLEVRLAGGPSYNEQFF. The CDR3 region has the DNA TGTGCCAGCAGCTTAGAGGTTCGGCTAGCGGGGGGGCCTTCCTACAATGAGCAGTTCTTC.

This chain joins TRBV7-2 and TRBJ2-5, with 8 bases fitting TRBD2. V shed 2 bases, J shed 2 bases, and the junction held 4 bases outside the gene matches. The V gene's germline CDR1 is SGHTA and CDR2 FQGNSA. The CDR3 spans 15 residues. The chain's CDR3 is CASSLQGLEQETQYF. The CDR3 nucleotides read TGTGCCAGCAGCTTACAGGGACTAGAGCAAGAGACCCAGTACTTC. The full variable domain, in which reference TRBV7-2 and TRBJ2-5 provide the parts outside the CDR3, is GAGVSQSPSNKVTEKGKDVELRCDPISGHTALYWYRQSLGQGLEFLIYFQGNSAPDKSGLPSDRFSAERTGGSVSTLTIQRTQQEDSAVYLCASSLQGLEQETQYFGPGTRLLVL.

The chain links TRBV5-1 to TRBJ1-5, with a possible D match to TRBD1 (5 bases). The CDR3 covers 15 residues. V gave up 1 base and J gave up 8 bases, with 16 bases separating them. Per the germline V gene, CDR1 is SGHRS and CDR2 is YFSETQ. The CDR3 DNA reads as TGCGCCAGCAGCTTGATGCCGGGGGTAGGTGAGCCCCAGCATTTT. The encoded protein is CASSLMPGVGEPQHF. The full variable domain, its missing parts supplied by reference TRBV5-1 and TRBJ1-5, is KAGVTQTPRYLIKTRGQQVTLSCSPISGHRSVSWYQQTPGQGLQFLFEYFSETQRNKGNFPGRFSGRQFSNSRSEMNVSTLELGDSALYLCASSLMPGVGEPQHFGDGTRLSIL.

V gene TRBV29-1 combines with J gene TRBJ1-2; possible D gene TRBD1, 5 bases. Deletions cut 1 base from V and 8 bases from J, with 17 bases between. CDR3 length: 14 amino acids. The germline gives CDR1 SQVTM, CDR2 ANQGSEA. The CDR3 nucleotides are TGCAGCGTTGAAGTGGGGGGGACCCTGGGAGGCTACACCTTC. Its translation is CSVEVGGTLGGYTF.

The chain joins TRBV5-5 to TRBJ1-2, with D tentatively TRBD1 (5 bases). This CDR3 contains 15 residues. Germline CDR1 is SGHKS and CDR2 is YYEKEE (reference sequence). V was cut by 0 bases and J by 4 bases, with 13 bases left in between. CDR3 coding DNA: TGTGCCAGCAGCTTGGCCATGGGGGAGGGCTATGGCTACACCTTC. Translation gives CASSLAMGEGYGYTF.

The CDR3 here is CASSFIQGTPGETQYF. The CDR3 DNA is TGTGCCAGCAGCTTCATACAGGGGACACCGGGGGAGACCCAGTACTTC. The V call is TRBV7-7, the J call TRBJ2-5, with 7 bases fitting TRBD1. Looked up from germline, CDR1 is SSHAT and CDR2 is FNYEAQ (reference sequence). The CDR3 extends over 16 amino acids. V was clipped by 3 bases and J by 5 bases; unmatched bases: 12.

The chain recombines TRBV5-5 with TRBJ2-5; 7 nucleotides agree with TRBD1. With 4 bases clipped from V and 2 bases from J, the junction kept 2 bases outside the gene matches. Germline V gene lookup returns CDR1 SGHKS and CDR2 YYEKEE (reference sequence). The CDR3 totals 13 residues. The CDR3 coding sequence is TGTGCCAGCAGCCCGGGACAGCAAGAGACCCAGTACTTC. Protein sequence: CASSPGQQETQYF.

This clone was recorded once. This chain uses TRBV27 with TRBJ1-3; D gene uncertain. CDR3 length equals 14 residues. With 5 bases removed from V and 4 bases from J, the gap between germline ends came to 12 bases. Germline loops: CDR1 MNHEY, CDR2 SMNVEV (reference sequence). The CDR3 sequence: CASSPGTGGNTIYF. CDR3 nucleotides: TGTGCCAGCAGTCCGGGAACGGGCGGAAACACCATATATTTT.

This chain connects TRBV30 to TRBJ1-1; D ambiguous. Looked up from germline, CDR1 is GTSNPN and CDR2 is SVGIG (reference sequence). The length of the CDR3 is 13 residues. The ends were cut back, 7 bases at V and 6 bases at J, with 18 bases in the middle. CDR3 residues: CASTFRAGAEAFF. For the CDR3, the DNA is TGTGCCTCTACATTCCGGGCCGGGGCTGAAGCTTTCTTT.

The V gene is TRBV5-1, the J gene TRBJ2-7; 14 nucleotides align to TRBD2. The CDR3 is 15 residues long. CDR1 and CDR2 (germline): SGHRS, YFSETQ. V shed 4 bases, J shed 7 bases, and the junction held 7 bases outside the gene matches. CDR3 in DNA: TGCGCCAGCAGCACGGGACTAGCGGGAGTAGGGGAGCAGTACTTC. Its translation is CASSTGLAGVGEQYF.

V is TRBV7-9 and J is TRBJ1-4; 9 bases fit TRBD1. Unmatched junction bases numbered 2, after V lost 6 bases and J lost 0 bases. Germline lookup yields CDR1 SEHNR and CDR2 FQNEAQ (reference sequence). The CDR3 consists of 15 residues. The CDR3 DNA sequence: TGTGCCAGCAGTCGACAGGGGGCAACTAATGAAAAACTGTTTTTT. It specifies CASSRQGATNEKLFF.

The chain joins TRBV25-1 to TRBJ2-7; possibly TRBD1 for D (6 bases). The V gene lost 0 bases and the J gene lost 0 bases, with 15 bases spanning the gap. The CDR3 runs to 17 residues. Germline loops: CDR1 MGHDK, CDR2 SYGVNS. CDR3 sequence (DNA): TGTGCCAGCAGTGAATATGGGTTTGTAGGGGGCTCCTACGAGCAGTACTTC. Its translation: CASSEYGFVGGSYEQYF.

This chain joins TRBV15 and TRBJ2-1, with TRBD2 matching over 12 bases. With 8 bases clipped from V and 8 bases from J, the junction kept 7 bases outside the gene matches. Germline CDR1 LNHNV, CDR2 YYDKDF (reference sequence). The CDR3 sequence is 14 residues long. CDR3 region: CATGGLAGFDEQFF. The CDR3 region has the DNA TGTGCCACCGGGGGACTAGCGGGTTTCGATGAGCAGTTCTTC.

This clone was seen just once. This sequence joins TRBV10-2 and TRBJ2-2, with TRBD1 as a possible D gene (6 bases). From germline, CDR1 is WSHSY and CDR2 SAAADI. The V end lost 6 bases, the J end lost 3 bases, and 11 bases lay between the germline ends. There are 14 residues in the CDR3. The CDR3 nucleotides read TGCGCCAGCAGACAGGGTTTCGACACCGGGGAGCTGTTTTTT. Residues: CASRQGFDTGELFF.

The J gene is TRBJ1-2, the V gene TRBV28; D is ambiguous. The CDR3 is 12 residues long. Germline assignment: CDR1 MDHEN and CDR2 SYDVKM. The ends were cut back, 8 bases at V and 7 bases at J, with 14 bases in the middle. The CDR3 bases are TGTGCCAGCCGCGCAAATGCTGGTGGCTACACCTTC. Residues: CASRANAGGYTF.

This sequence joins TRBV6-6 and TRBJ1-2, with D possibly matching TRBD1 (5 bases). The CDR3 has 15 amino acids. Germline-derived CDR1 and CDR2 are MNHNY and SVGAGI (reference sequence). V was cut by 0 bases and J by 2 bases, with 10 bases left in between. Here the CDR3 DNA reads TGTGCCAGCAGTTACTCTCCCGGGGGGAACTATGGCTACACCTTC. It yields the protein CASSYSPGGNYGYTF.

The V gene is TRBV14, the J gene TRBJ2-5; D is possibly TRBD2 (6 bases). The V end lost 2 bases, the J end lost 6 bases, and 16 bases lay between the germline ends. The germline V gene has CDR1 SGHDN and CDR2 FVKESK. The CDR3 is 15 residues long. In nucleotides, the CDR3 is TGTGCCAGCAGCCAATCTCTGGGGGGTCAAAAGACCCAGTACTTC. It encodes CASSQSLGGQKTQYF.

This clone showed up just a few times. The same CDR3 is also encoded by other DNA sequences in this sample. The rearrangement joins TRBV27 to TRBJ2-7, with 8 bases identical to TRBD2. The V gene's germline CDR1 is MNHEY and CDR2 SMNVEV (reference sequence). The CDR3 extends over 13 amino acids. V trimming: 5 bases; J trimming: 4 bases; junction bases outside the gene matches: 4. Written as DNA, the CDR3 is TGTGCCAGCAGTCTAGCGGGTGCATACGAGCAGTACTTC. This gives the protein CASSLAGAYEQYF.

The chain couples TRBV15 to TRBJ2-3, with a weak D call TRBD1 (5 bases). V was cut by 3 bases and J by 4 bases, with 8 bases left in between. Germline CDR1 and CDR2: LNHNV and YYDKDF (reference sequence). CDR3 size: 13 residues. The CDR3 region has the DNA TGTGCCACCAGCAGGGGGCAGTCAGATACGCAGTATTTT. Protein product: CATSRGQSDTQYF. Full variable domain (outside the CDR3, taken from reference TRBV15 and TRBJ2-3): DAMVIQNPRYQVTQFGKPVTLSCSQTLNHNVMYWYQQKSSQAPKLLFHYYDKDFNNEADTPDNFQSRRPNTSFCFLDIRSPGLGDTAMYLCATSRGQSDTQYFGPGTRLTVL.

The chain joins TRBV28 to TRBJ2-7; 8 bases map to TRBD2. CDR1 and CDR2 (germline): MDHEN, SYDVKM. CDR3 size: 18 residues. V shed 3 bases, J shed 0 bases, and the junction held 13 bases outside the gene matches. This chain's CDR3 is CASSFPPAESGSSYEQYF. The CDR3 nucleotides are TGTGCCAGCAGTTTTCCCCCCGCGGAAAGCGGGAGCTCCTACGAGCAGTACTTC.

In nucleotides, the CDR3 is TGTGCCAGCAGCTGGGGACTAGCTAGCACAGATACGCAGTATTTT. Its translation is CASSWGLASTDTQYF. This chain connects TRBV5-4 to TRBJ2-3; TRBD2 aligns across 9 bases. V lost 3 bases to trimming and J lost 0 bases; unmatched junction nucleotides: 2. The CDR3 contains 15 residues. Germline CDR1 reads SGHNT; CDR2 reads YYREEE (reference sequence).

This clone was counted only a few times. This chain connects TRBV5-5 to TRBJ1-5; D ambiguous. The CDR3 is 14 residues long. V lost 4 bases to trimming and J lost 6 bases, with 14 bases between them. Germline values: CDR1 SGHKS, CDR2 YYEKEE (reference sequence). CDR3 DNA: TGTGCCAGCAGCCGTGACACGGCGGGTCAGCCCCAGCATTTT. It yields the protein CASSRDTAGQPQHF.

The CDR3 nucleotides are TGTGCCAGTGGCTTGGACATTCAGTACTTC. As protein: CASGLDIQYF. The V call is TRBV19, the J call TRBJ2-4; D is undetermined. The CDR3 has 10 amino acids. Trimming pared 8 bases from V and 8 bases from J, leaving 7 bases between. Germline loops: CDR1 LNHDA, CDR2 SQIVND (reference sequence).

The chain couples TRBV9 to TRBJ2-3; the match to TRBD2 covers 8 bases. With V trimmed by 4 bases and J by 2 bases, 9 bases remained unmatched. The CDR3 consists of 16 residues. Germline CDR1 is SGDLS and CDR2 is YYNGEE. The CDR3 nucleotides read TGTGCCAGCAGCCTACTAGCGGCGACTGTCACAGATACGCAGTATTTT. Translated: CASSLLAATVTDTQYF.

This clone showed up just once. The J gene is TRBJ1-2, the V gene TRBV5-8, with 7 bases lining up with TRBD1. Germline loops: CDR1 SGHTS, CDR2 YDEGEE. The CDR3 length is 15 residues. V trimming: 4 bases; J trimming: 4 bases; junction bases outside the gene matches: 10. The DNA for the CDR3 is TGTGCCAGCAGCCTTTCTACACAGGGGAGCTATGGCTACACCTTC. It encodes CASSLSTQGSYGYTF.

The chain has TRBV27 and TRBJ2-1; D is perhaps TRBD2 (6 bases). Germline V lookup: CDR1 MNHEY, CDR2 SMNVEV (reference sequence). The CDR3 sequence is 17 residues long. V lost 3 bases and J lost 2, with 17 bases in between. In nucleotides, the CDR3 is TGTGCCAGCAGTTTGCGTACCGGGACTGTAACCTACAATGAGCAGTTCTTC. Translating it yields CASSLRTGTVTYNEQFF.

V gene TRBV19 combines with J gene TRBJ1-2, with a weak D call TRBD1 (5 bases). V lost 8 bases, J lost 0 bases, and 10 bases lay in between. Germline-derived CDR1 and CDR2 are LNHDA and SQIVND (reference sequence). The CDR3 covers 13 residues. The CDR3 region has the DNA TGTGCCAGTCGACAGCCAGCTAACTATGGCTACACCTTC. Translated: CASRQPANYGYTF. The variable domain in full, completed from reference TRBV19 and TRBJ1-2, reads DGGITQSPKYLFRKEGQNVTLSCEQNLNHDAMYWYRQDPGQGLRLIYYSQIVNDFQKGDIAEGYSVSREKKESFPLTVTSAQKNPTAFYLCASRQPANYGYTFGSGTRLTVV.